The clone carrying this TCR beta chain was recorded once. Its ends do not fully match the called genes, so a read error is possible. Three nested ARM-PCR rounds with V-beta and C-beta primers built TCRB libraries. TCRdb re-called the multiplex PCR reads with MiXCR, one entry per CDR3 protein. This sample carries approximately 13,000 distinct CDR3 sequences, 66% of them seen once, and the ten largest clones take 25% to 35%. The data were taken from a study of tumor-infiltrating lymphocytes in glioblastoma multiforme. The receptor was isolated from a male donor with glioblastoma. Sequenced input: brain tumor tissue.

The CDR3 sequence: CASSPQNGVYGNSIYF. CDR3 coding DNA: TGTGCCAGCAGCCCCCAAAACGGAGTCTATGGAAACTCCATATATTTT. V gene TRBV14 combines with J gene TRBJ1-3; the D is unclear. Germline V gene sequence: CDR1 SGHDN, CDR2 FVKESK. This CDR3 is 16 amino acids long.